Listed below are T cell receptor beta chains from one sample, sequenced in a study of T cell responses to AZD1222 COVID-19 vaccine. The assay was immunoSEQ multiplex PCR, and TCRdb's table has in-frame clones only and misses some. The sample has about 84,000 clones; 80% to 90% are singletons. Sequences were derived from peripheral blood, sampled 28 days after the second AZD1222 dose. The source is an adult who received the AZD1222 COVID-19 vaccine. CDR3s include the opening cysteine and the closing phenylalanine or tryptophan. A D gene is named only where the DNA matches it firmly. Only part of the rows carry a size: once, few, many, or a class if the clone is expanded.

V	D	size	J	length	CDR3	DNA
TRBV28	.	.	TRBJ2-5	13	CASSSGVGETQYF	TGTGCCAGCAGTTCCGGGGTGGGGGAGACCCAGTACTTC
TRBV4-1	.	.	TRBJ2-7	15	CASSQDAGEYFEQYF	TGCGCCAGCAGCCAAGATGCAGGGGAGTACTTCGAGCAGTACTTC
TRBV2	.	.	TRBJ1-3	16	CASSERTGLPGNTIYF	TGTGCCAGCAGTGAACGGACGGGACTTCCCGGAAACACCATATATTTT
TRBV7-9	.	.	TRBJ1-1	14	CASSLGRGRTEAFF	TGTGCCAGCAGCTTAGGCAGGGGACGGACTGAAGCTTTCTTT
TRBV4-1	.	.	TRBJ1-3	16	CASSQRTGYSGNTIYF	TGCGCCAGCAGCCAAAGAACAGGGTACTCTGGAAACACCATATATTTT
TRBV9	TRBD1	.	TRBJ2-5	15	CASSARGQGGETQYF	TGTGCCAGCAGCGCCCGGGGACAGGGTGGAGAGACCCAGTACTTC
TRBV6-5	.	.	TRBJ2-7	15	CASSYPATGTQKQYF	TGTGCCAGCAGTTACCCTGCTACCGGGACTCAGAAGCAGTACTTC
TRBV27	TRBD2	.	TRBJ2-5	14	CASGRGADEETQYF	TGTGCCAGCGGGCGGGGGGCGGACGAAGAGACCCAGTACTTC
TRBV28	.	.	TRBJ1-1	14	CASSFSQVNTEAFF	TGTGCCAGCAGTTTTAGTCAGGTAAACACTGAAGCTTTCTTT
TRBV5-4	.	.	TRBJ1-6	16	CASSLEGERNNSPLHF	TGTGCCAGCAGCTTGGAGGGGGAACGGAACAATTCACCCCTCCACTTT
TRBV7-3	.	.	TRBJ2-3	13	CASSLIGTDTQYF	TGTGCCAGCAGCTTAATCGGCACAGATACGCAGTATTTT
TRBV6-5	TRBD1	.	TRBJ2-7	13	CASRSGTGYEQYF	TGTGCCAGCAGATCCGGGACAGGCTACGAGCAGTACTTC
TRBV18	.	.	TRBJ1-1	15	CASSPGIALNTEAFF	TGTGCCAGCTCACCAGGTATAGCCTTGAACACTGAAGCTTTCTTT
TRBV4-2	.	.	TRBJ1-1	13	CASSQDRGGKAFF	TGTGCCAGCAGCCAAGACAGGGGCGGAAAAGCTTTCTTT
TRBV18	TRBD1	.	TRBJ1-1	14	CASSAYTGGTEAFF	TGTGCCAGCTCAGCTTACACAGGGGGAACTGAAGCTTTCTTT
TRBV6-6	.	.	TRBJ2-7	12	CASSTRVDEQYF	TGTGCCAGCAGTACCCGCGTGGACGAGCAGTACTTC
TRBV7-8	.	.	TRBJ2-1	17	CASSQPPRASSYNEQFF	TGTGCCAGCAGCCAGCCACCCCGTGCCAGCTCCTACAATGAGCAGTTCTTC
TRBV7-2	.	few	TRBJ2-7	15	CASSPLLGTNYEQYF	TGTGCCAGCAGCCCGCTACTCGGGACGAACTACGAGCAGTACTTC
TRBV19	TRBD1	.	TRBJ2-7	17	CASSIQEGTGGSYEQYF	TGTGCCAGTAGTATTCAAGAGGGAACAGGGGGTTCCTACGAGCAGTACTTC
TRBV6-2/TRBV6-3	TRBD1	.	TRBJ1-2	13	CASSQTGTGSKTF	TGTGCCAGCAGTCAAACGGGGACAGGCTCGAAGACCTTC
TRBV28	TRBD2	.	TRBJ2-1	17	CASSLDLGLAGENEQFF	TGTGCCAGCAGTCTCGACCTGGGACTAGCGGGAGAGAATGAGCAGTTCTTC
TRBV6-5	.	.	TRBJ1-3	15	CASSYSEGRGNTIYF	TGTGCCAGCAGTTACTCCGAGGGGAGGGGAAACACCATATATTTT
TRBV19	.	.	TRBJ1-5	15	CASSIGAGWNQPQHF	TGTGCCAGTAGTATAGGGGCAGGGTGGAATCAGCCCCAGCATTTT
TRBV6-6	.	.	TRBJ1-2	13	CASSSDNHYGYTF	TGTGCCAGCAGTTCGGACAACCACTATGGCTACACCTTC
TRBV4-2	.	.	TRBJ2-7	16	CASSQRPGGEWYEQYF	TGTGCCAGCAGCCAACGACCCGGAGGGGAATGGTACGAGCAGTACTTC
TRBV28	.	.	TRBJ1-5	14	CASTLGRDGSAQHF	TGTGCCAGCACCCTAGGCCGGGACGGATCGGCCCAGCATTTT
TRBV3-1/TRBV3-2	.	.	TRBJ1-2	12	CASSLAKVGHTF	TGTGCCAGCAGCCTGGCCAAAGTTGGCCACACCTTC
TRBV2	TRBD2	.	TRBJ2-1	17	CASSEEAPGTSGRLVVF	TGTGCCAGCAGTGAAGAAGCCCCGGGGACTAGCGGGAGGCTGGTCGTCTTC
TRBV15	.	.	TRBJ1-3	15	CATSRSPGGGNTIYF	TGTGCCACCAGCAGAAGTCCCGGGGGCGGAAACACCATATATTTT
TRBV28	TRBD1	.	TRBJ1-5	17	CASTGDRGGFGNQPQHF	TGTGCCAGCACAGGAGACAGGGGGGGGTTCGGCAATCAGCCCCAGCATTTT
TRBV9	TRBD2	.	TRBJ2-1	18	CASSVGTSGVLSYNEQFF	TGTGCCAGCAGCGTGGGTACTAGCGGGGTATTATCCTACAATGAGCAGTTCTTC
TRBV5-1	.	.	TRBJ1-1	13	CASSLRANTEAFF	TGCGCCAGCAGCTTACGGGCGAACACTGAAGCTTTCTTT
TRBV11-3	TRBD2	.	TRBJ2-7	16	CASSRNRAGGFYEQYF	TGTGCCAGCAGCCGCAACAGAGCGGGAGGGTTTTACGAGCAGTACTTC
TRBV11-1	.	.	TRBJ1-1	13	CASSLDGQVRAFF	TGTGCCAGCAGCTTAGACGGACAAGTTCGAGCTTTCTTT
TRBV7-2	.	.	TRBJ1-6	14	CASSSSGRFSPLHF	TGTGCCAGCAGCTCCAGTGGAAGGTTTTCACCCCTCCACTTT
TRBV3-1/TRBV3-2	TRBD1	.	TRBJ1-2	16	CASSLGGQGANYGYTF	TGTGCCAGCAGCCTCGGGGGACAGGGAGCTAACTATGGCTACACCTTC
TRBV19	.	few	TRBJ1-2	13	CASTRQANYGYTF	TGTGCCTCGACCAGACAGGCTAACTATGGCTACACCTTC
TRBV6-5	.	.	TRBJ1-1	15	CASGGTAVMNTEAFF	TGTGCCAGCGGCGGGACCGCAGTCATGAACACTGAAGCTTTCTTT
TRBV4-2	.	.	TRBJ1-1	17	CASSPHAKGGGNTEAFF	TGTGCCAGCAGCCCCCATGCCAAAGGGGGTGGAAATACTGAAGCTTTCTTT
TRBV7-9	.	few	TRBJ1-4	15	CASSLSTGLNEKLFF	TGTGCCAGCAGCTTAAGTACAGGACTTAATGAAAAACTGTTTTTT
TRBV27	.	.	TRBJ1-1	14	CASSFLGQSTEAFF	TGTGCCAGCAGTTTCCTCGGACAGTCCACTGAAGCTTTCTTT
TRBV6-5	TRBD1	.	TRBJ2-7	13	CASKGQGTYEQYF	TGTGCCAGCAAGGGACAGGGGACTTACGAGCAGTACTTC
TRBV11-3	.	.	TRBJ2-1	18	CASSGRVTVLDSYNEQFF	TGTGCCAGCAGCGGAAGAGTGACAGTCCTGGATTCCTACAATGAGCAGTTCTTC
TRBV19	.	.	TRBJ2-7	15	CASTPSGPGNYEQYF	TGTGCCAGTACCCCCTCCGGACCAGGGAACTACGAGCAGTACTTC
TRBV19	.	.	TRBJ2-6	16	CASSLDGRSGANVLTF	TGTGCCAGTAGTCTAGACGGCCGCTCTGGGGCCAACGTCCTGACTTTC
TRBV4-1	.	.	TRBJ2-1	15	CASSSQQGSLNEQFF	TGCGCCAGCAGCTCTCAACAGGGTTCCCTCAATGAGCAGTTCTTC
TRBV2	.	.	TRBJ1-5	13	CASSGGPNQPQHF	TGTGCCAGCAGTGGTGGCCCCAATCAGCCCCAGCATTTT
TRBV29-1	.	.	TRBJ1-3	11	CSVGQGNTIYF	TGCAGCGTAGGACAGGGAAACACCATATATTTT